The entry below gives a single T cell receptor beta chain sequence along with its context. CDR1 is MNHNS, CDR2 SASEGT, per germline. Deletions cut 3 bases from V and 4 bases from J, with 12 bases between. This CDR3 is built from 14 residues. The data belong to a study of cytomegalovirus exposure and HLA in healthy donors. Repertoires were generated with immunoSEQ multiplex PCR, while TCRdb's copy carries only in-frame clones and drops some. The sample lists 200,000 to 250,000 clones, approximately 80% seen once, with over 12% in the top ten. What was sequenced was PBMCs. This sequence joins TRBV6-1 and TRBJ1-2; D call uncertain. The sequence came from a woman younger than 45 in good health and CMV-seropositive. The CDR3 protein is CASSDAGSPYGYTF. CDR3 coding DNA: TGTGCCAGCAGTGATGCGGGGTCCCCCTATGGCTACACCTTC.